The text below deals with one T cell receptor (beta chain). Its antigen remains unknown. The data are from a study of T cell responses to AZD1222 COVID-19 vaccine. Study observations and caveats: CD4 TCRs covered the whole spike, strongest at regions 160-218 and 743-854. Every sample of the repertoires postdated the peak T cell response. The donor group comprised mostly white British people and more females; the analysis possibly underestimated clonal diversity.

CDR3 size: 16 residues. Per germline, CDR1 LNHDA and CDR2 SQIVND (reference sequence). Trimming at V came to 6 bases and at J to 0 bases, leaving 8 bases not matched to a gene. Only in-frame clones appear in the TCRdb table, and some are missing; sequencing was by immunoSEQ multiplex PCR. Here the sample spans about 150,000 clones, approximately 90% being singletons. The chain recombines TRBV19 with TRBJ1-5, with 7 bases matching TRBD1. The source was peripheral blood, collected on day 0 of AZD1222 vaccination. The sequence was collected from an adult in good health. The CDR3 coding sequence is TGTGCCAGTAGACTCTGGGGACAGAATAGCAATCAGCCCCAGCATTTT. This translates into CASRLWGQNSNQPQHF.